This T cell receptor beta chain was identified in a study of lymphopenia after photon versus proton radiotherapy. Points from the study as a whole: Photon-treated patients lost naive T cells and TCR diversity; proton-treated stayed stable. After lymphocyte nadir, photon-treated repertoires showed oligoclonal expansion, especially CD8+ Temra.

With 2 bases removed from V and 2 bases from J, the gap between germline ends came to 9 bases. The CDR3 covers 15 residues. Germline CDR1 reads KGHSH; CDR2 reads LQKENI. The repertoire was sequenced with immunoSEQ multiplex PCR; TCRdb's copy has only in-frame clones and lacks some. The data hold fewer than 35,000 clones, with 85% to 90% observed a single time. About this clone: Antigen unknown.

The rearrangement links TRBV18 to TRBJ2-2, with no clear D. This receptor was identified in a woman aged 45 to 65 with pancreatic cancer. Sequencing was performed on peripheral blood, taken from a patient treated with photon-based radiotherapy. In DNA form, the CDR3 reads TGTGCCAGCTCACCAGTGGCGGAAAACACCGGGGAGCTGTTTTTT. Translated: CASSPVAENTGELFF.